These 6 T cell receptor beta chains came from one sample sequenced in a study of T cells in Graves' hyperthyroidism and ophthalmopathy. TCR beta CDR3 region amplification was performed from RNA transcripts. The HTBI primer set drove a first-round RT-PCR of the TCR CDR3. Using its own MiXCR run on the multiplex PCR reads, TCRdb lists one record per CDR3 protein. The sample comprises about 590,000 distinct CDR3 sequences, approximately 14% of which are singletons, and approximately 6.4% rests with the top ten. Source material: blood. Receptors originate from a woman aged 18-29 years with Graves' ophthalmopathy.

The chain uses TRBV15 and TRBJ2-5; a possible D gene is TRBD1 (5 bases). Trimming took 0 bases from V and 4 from J, leaving 9 bases between them. CDR1 is LNHNV, CDR2 YYDKDF, per germline (reference sequence). CDR3 length: 14 residues. The CDR3 coding sequence is TGTGCCACCAGCAGAGATCAGGGTGGAGAGACCCAGTACTTC. It specifies CATSRDQGGETQYF.

This clonotype has a single count. The chain couples TRBV20-1 to TRBJ2-1; 12 positions match TRBD2. The CDR3 length is 17 residues. Per the germline V gene, CDR1 is DFQATT and CDR2 is SNEGSKA (reference sequence). With 3 bases clipped from V and 2 bases from J, the junction kept 8 bases outside the gene matches. The CDR3 sequence: CSASFPTSGSAYNEQFF. The CDR3 coding sequence is TGCAGTGCTAGTTTTCCGACTAGCGGGAGTGCCTACAATGAGCAGTTCTTC.

This clonotype was counted a few times. The chain employs TRBV14 and TRBJ1-2; D call uncertain. CDR3 length: 13 amino acids. Deletions cut 4 bases from V and 4 bases from J, with 10 bases between. The germline V gene encodes CDR1 SGHDN and CDR2 FVKESK. Here the CDR3 reads CASSPEITYGYTF. As DNA, the CDR3 is TGTGCCAGCAGCCCCGAAATCACCTATGGCTACACCTTC.

This clonotype showed up many times. CDR3 in DNA: TGTGCCAGCAGTGAACCAGGGCCCGGGGACCAGCCCCAGCATTTT. Translation gives CASSEPGPGDQPQHF. This chain joins TRBV2 and TRBJ1-5; maybe TRBD1 (5 bases). The germline V gene encodes CDR1 SNHLY and CDR2 FYNNEI. CDR3 length equals 15 residues. Trimming took 2 bases from V and 7 from J, leaving 15 bases between them.

This clonotype has at least ten counts. This chain uses TRBV19 with TRBJ2-1; TRBD2 aligns across 8 bases. With V trimmed by 5 bases and J by 5 bases, 8 bases remained unmatched. There are 15 residues in the CDR3. From germline, CDR1 is LNHDA and CDR2 SQIVND (reference sequence). DNA for the CDR3: TGTGCCAGTAGTCTATTACTAGCGGAAAACAATGAGCAGTTCTTC. Amino acids: CASSLLLAENNEQFF.

In this sample, this clonotype turned up many times. The chain uses TRBV27 and TRBJ1-6; D is perhaps TRBD1 (6 bases). Germline CDR1 is MNHEY and CDR2 is SMNVEV (reference sequence). V dropped 3 bases and J dropped 7 bases, with 22 bases sitting between them. This CDR3 contains 18 residues. CDR3 region: CASSFSRPQGSYNSPLHF. CDR3 sequence (DNA): TGTGCCAGCAGTTTCAGCCGTCCACAGGGCTCGTACAATTCACCCCTCCACTTT.